These 25 T cell receptor beta chains were all obtained from the same sample, sequenced in a study of cytotoxic CD8 clonotypes in ibrutinib-treated CLL. Assay: immunoSEQ multiplex PCR; the TCRdb copy retains only in-frame clones and omits some. The table records more than 200,000 clones, about three quarters of them present only once. The sequencing used PBMCs, collected after 24 months of ibrutinib treatment. The receptors shown here come from a human donor with chronic lymphocytic leukemia.

J is TRBJ2-5 and V is TRBV6-1, with TRBD2 matching over 15 bases. The V and J ends lost 0 bases and 3 bases, in that order; junction bases with no gene match: 8. This CDR3 region has 19 residues. Germline values: CDR1 MNHNS, CDR2 SASEGT. The CDR3 sequence: CASSEAEGLAGGFEETQYF. The CDR3 nucleotides read TGTGCCAGCAGTGAAGCTGAGGGACTAGCGGGAGGTTTCGAAGAGACCCAGTACTTC.

The genes are TRBV27 and TRBJ1-5; D is ambiguous. The CDR3 extends over 15 amino acids. V was trimmed by 3 bases and J by 0 bases, leaving 9 bases between them. CDR1 is MNHEY, CDR2 SMNVEV, per germline (reference sequence). This chain's CDR3 is CASSLNFYSNQPQHF. DNA of the CDR3: TGTGCCAGCAGTTTGAACTTTTATAGCAATCAGCCCCAGCATTTT.

The chain recombines TRBV5-1 with TRBJ2-7; either TRBD1 or TRBD2 may fit D (5 bases each). Trimming left V 4 bases short and J 1 base short, with 12 bases between. Germline CDR1 is SGHRS and CDR2 is YFSETQ. This CDR3 is built from 14 residues. The CDR3 spells CASSIGWGSYEQYF. The CDR3 bases are TGCGCCAGCAGCATTGGTTGGGGGTCCTACGAGCAGTACTTC.

This chain links TRBV15 with TRBJ2-1; 10 bases fit TRBD2. V gave up 3 bases and J gave up 9 bases; unmatched junction bases: 2. The CDR3 runs 13 residues. Germline loops: CDR1 LNHNV, CDR2 YYDKDF (reference sequence). CDR3 nucleotide sequence: TGTGCCACCAGCAGTGGGACTAGCGTTGAGCAGTTCTTC. Amino acid sequence: CATSSGTSVEQFF. Combining the CDR3 with reference TRBV15 and TRBJ2-1 gives the whole variable domain DAMVIQNPRYQVTQFGKPVTLSCSQTLNHNVMYWYQQKSSQAPKLLFHYYDKDFNNEADTPDNFQSRRPNTSFCFLDIRSPGLGDTAMYLCATSSGTSVEQFFGPGTRLTVL.

This clone was detected a few times. This chain connects TRBV27 to TRBJ2-2, with 13 bases identical to TRBD2. The CDR3 length is 18 residues. CDR1 MNHEY and CDR2 SMNVEV come from the germline V gene (reference sequence). V shed 0 bases, J shed 5 bases, and the junction held 6 bases outside the gene matches. The CDR3 loop reads CASSLSRRTSGSTGELFF. The CDR3 DNA reads TGTGCCAGCAGTTTATCAAGGCGGACTAGCGGGAGTACCGGGGAGCTGTTTTTT.

This chain uses TRBV19 with TRBJ2-7; 10 positions agree with TRBD1. The CDR3 is 16 residues long. J gave up 3 bases and V 6 bases, and 11 bases lay outside the gene matches. Germline CDR1 LNHDA, CDR2 SQIVND (reference sequence). CDR3 region: CASSLRGQGDIYEQYF. The CDR3 nucleotides read TGTGCCAGTAGCCTAAGAGGACAGGGGGATATCTACGAGCAGTACTTC. The whole variable domain, remainder taken from reference TRBV19 and TRBJ2-7, is DGGITQSPKYLFRKEGQNVTLSCEQNLNHDAMYWYRQDPGQGLRLIYYSQIVNDFQKGDIAEGYSVSREKKESFPLTVTSAQKNPTAFYLCASSLRGQGDIYEQYFGPGTRLTVT.

The gene calls are TRBV9 and TRBJ1-1; tentatively, D is TRBD1 (5 bases). V lost 3 bases to trimming and J lost 4 bases, with 16 bases between them. The CDR3 is made up of 15 amino acids. CDR1 SGDLS and CDR2 YYNGEE come from the germline V gene. CDR3 in DNA: TGTGCCAGCAGCGAAATCGCCAGGGTGGGCACTGAAGCTTTCTTT. It yields the protein CASSEIARVGTEAFF.

This chain uses TRBV7-3 with TRBJ2-5; no definite D call. This CDR3 comprises 13 residues. Germline values: CDR1 SGHTA, CDR2 FQGTGA. The V gene lost 1 base and the J gene lost 9 bases, with 12 bases spanning the gap. CDR3 amino acids: CASSLRGFGAQYF. CDR3 in DNA: TGTGCCAGCAGCTTAAGAGGTTTTGGGGCCCAGTACTTC.

The DNA for the CDR3 is TGCAGCGTTCCCCTGGCGGGACAAGAGACCCAGTACTTC. Residues: CSVPLAGQETQYF. The rearrangement links TRBV29-1 to TRBJ2-5; D perhaps matches TRBD2 (6 bases). The CDR3 is 13 amino acids. Germline V gene data show CDR1 as SQVTM and CDR2 as ANQGSEA. Trimming took off 5 bases at V and 2 bases at J, with 12 bases between the two ends.

The chain employs TRBV19 and TRBJ2-2; no firm D call. This CDR3 is built from 13 residues. The germline gives CDR1 LNHDA, CDR2 SQIVND (reference sequence). Between the trimmed V and J ends, which lost 3 bases and 7 bases, there was a span of 9 bases. CDR3 nucleotides: TGTGCCAGTAGTATCCTGGTGGACGGGGAGCTGTTTTTT. Amino acid sequence: CASSILVDGELFF.

The rearrangement links TRBV7-6 to TRBJ2-5; the D gene is possibly TRBD1 (5 bases). V was cut by 1 base and J by 4 bases, with 10 bases left in between. CDR1 and CDR2 (germline): SGHVS, FNYEAQ. The CDR3 spans 14 residues. The CDR3: CASSLGGSRETQYF. The CDR3 DNA follows: TGTGCCAGCAGCTTAGGGGGCAGCCGAGAGACCCAGTACTTC.

This clone occurred a few times. This rearrangement joins TRBV30 to TRBJ2-7, with a weak D call TRBD2 (6 bases). Germline V lookup: CDR1 GTSNPN, CDR2 SVGIG (reference sequence). The CDR3 contains 15 residues. Trimming removed 0 bases from V and 3 bases from J, with 15 bases in between. Here the CDR3 reads CAWSVLGGTRYEQYF. DNA for the CDR3: TGTGCCTGGAGTGTACTAGGCGGGACTCGCTACGAGCAGTACTTC.

The chain has TRBV6-5 and TRBJ2-7; TRBD1 is a possible D gene (5 bases). The CDR3 is made up of 11 amino acids. CDR1 and CDR2 from the germline V gene are MNHEY and SVGAGI. Trimming pared 10 bases from V and 4 bases from J, leaving 11 bases between. This CDR3 is CATKGFYEQYF. Here the CDR3 DNA reads TGTGCCACTAAGGGGTTTTACGAGCAGTACTTC.

The chain is built from TRBV10-1 and TRBJ2-1, with D possibly matching TRBD1 (5 bases). CDR1 and CDR2 from the germline V gene are WNHNN and SYGVQD (reference sequence). V was trimmed by 3 bases and J by 0 bases, leaving 12 bases between them. The CDR3 is made up of 16 amino acids. CDR3 sequence: CASSDWGPSSYNEQFF. For the CDR3, the DNA is TGCGCCAGCAGTGACTGGGGCCCGAGCTCCTACAATGAGCAGTTCTTC.

This clone was seen once. CDR3 sequence (DNA): TGTGCCAGCTCCCCGGACAGGACGGGACAGCCCCAGCATTTT. Translating it yields CASSPDRTGQPQHF. The gene calls are TRBV18 and TRBJ1-5; 7 nucleotides match TRBD1. The CDR3 runs 14 residues. CDR1 is KGHSH and CDR2 is LQKENI in the germline V gene. The junction had 9 bases not matched to a gene; V was cut back by 6 bases and J by 7 bases.

The chain joins TRBV28 to TRBJ2-5, with a tentative D call TRBD1 (6 bases). Germline values: CDR1 MDHEN, CDR2 SYDVKM. The CDR3 runs 13 residues. V gave up 5 bases and J gave up 5 bases, with 12 bases separating them. CDR3 in amino acids: CASSIQGRETQYF. The DNA of the CDR3 is TGTGCCAGCAGTATACAGGGTCGGGAGACCCAGTACTTC. Combining the CDR3 with reference TRBV28 and TRBJ2-5 gives the whole variable domain DVKVTQSSRYLVKRTGEKVFLECVQDMDHENMFWYRQDPGLGLRLIYFSYDVKMKEKGDIPEGYSVSREKKERFSLILESASTNQTSMYLCASSIQGRETQYFGPGTRLLVL.

V and J are TRBV7-3 and TRBJ2-2, with TRBD1 matching over 7 bases. Germline V gene data show CDR1 as SGHTA and CDR2 as FQGTGA. V lost 5 bases, J lost 4 bases, and 10 bases stayed unmatched. The CDR3 totals 16 residues. As DNA, the CDR3 is TGTGCCAGCAGCCCTGACAGGGCGGCGGTCACCGGGGAGCTGTTTTTT. Translated: CASSPDRAAVTGELFF.

J is TRBJ1-1 and V is TRBV27; D ambiguous. Trimming took off 4 bases at V and 1 base at J, with 7 bases between the two ends. Germline loops: CDR1 MNHEY, CDR2 SMNVEV (reference sequence). The CDR3 has 13 amino acids. CDR3 sequence reads: CASSWGENTEAFF. The CDR3 bases are TGTGCCAGCAGTTGGGGAGAGAACACTGAAGCTTTCTTT.

The rearrangement joins TRBV13 to TRBJ2-3; 9 bases fit TRBD2. V trimming: 5 bases; J trimming: 4 bases; junction bases outside the gene matches: 16. Per germline, CDR1 PRHDT and CDR2 FYEKMQ (reference sequence). CDR3 length equals 18 residues. The CDR3 DNA reads as TGTGCCAGCAGCCCCTCTCTACTTAGCGGGAGCCCCTCAGATACGCAGTATTTT. Residues: CASSPSLLSGSPSDTQYF.

V gene TRBV4-1 combines with J gene TRBJ2-3; TRBD1 matches 9 bases. This CDR3 has 18 residues. J was trimmed by 3 bases and V by 0 bases; bases with no gene match: 10. Germline values: CDR1 MGHRA, CDR2 YSYEKL. The DNA for the CDR3 is TGCGCCAGCAGCCAAGAAGAGTCTAGGGACAGGGATACAGATACGCAGTATTTT. It codes for CASSQEESRDRDTDTQYF.

V usage is TRBV14 and J usage is TRBJ2-7; 12 bases match TRBD2. Trimming removed 2 bases from V and 4 bases from J; junction bases left unmatched: 6. This CDR3 spans 16 amino acids. Germline CDR1 is SGHDN and CDR2 is FVKESK. The DNA of the CDR3 is TGTGCCAGCAGCCAACGACTAGCGGGAGTAACATACGAGCAGTACTTC. Protein product: CASSQRLAGVTYEQYF.

This clone was counted a few times. This chain uses TRBV30 with TRBJ2-7, with D perhaps matching TRBD1 (5 bases). The CDR3 loop spans 12 amino acids. Germline V gene lookup returns CDR1 GTSNPN and CDR2 SVGIG (reference sequence). Trimming took off 4 bases at V and 4 bases at J, with 11 bases between the two ends. The CDR3 bases are TGTGCCTGGAAGGGGTCTTCGTACGAGCAGTACTTC. This codes for CAWKGSSYEQYF.

The V and J genes are TRBV7-9 and TRBJ1-1; no reliable D call. The germline V gene has CDR1 SEHNR and CDR2 FQNEAQ (reference sequence). This CDR3 is 13 amino acids long. V shed 5 bases and J shed 3 bases, with 10 bases lying between them. CDR3 bases: TGTGCCAGCAGCCTAAGGTACGACACTGAAGCTTTCTTT. As protein: CASSLRYDTEAFF.

The rearrangement uses TRBV11-3 and TRBJ2-1, with D possibly being TRBD1 or TRBD2 (5 bases each). The CDR3 spans 15 residues. Germline CDR1 and CDR2: SGHNT and YENEEA. Trimming stripped 2 bases from V and 7 bases from J, with 15 bases between. The chain's CDR3 is CASSLNGDLGNEQFF. The CDR3 region has the DNA TGTGCCAGCAGCTTAAACGGGGACCTGGGGAATGAGCAGTTCTTC.

The genes are TRBV27 and TRBJ2-5; 9 bases are shared with TRBD1. Germline CDR1 reads MNHEY; CDR2 reads SMNVEV (reference sequence). This CDR3 is 14 amino acids long. The V and J ends lost 3 bases and 9 bases, in that order; junction bases with no gene match: 8. For the CDR3, the DNA is TGTGCCAGCAGTTTGGACAGGGGCCAGGGGGCCCAGTACTTC. Translation gives CASSLDRGQGAQYF.